These 32 T cell receptor beta chains came from one sample sequenced in a study of regulatory T cells in long-lasting Graves disease. Time point: newly diagnosed GD, antithyroid drugs for less than 3 months. Extracted PBMC RNA gave rise to the TCR library. Assembly of TCR beta libraries relied on iRepertoire HTBI primers together with Arm-PCR of CDR3 regions. TCRdb analysed the multiplex PCR reads with MiXCR anew, one entry per CDR3 protein. The data show about 530,000 distinct CDR3 sequences, around 15% seen once. Separately, the same data were catalogued under a study of T cells in Graves' hyperthyroidism and ophthalmopathy.

The specimen was peripheral blood mononuclear cells (PBMCs), collected at new diagnosis, from a patient treated with antithyroid drugs. These TCRs come from a woman between 40 and 65 years old with Graves disease.

V is TRBV30 and J is TRBJ2-5, with D unresolved. With 0 bases removed from V and 3 bases from J, the gap between germline ends came to 11 bases. The CDR3 runs to 14 residues. Germline loops: CDR1 GTSNPN, CDR2 SVGIG (reference sequence). The CDR3 is CAWSVIASEETQYF. As DNA, the CDR3 is TGTGCCTGGAGTGTAATAGCCTCGGAAGAGACCCAGTACTTC.

This clonotype was recorded a few times. The chain recombines TRBV6-1 with TRBJ2-7; 12 bases line up with TRBD2. Germline CDR1 MNHNS, CDR2 SASEGT. The CDR3 covers 16 residues. V lost 4 bases, J lost 4 bases, and 8 bases stayed unmatched. CDR3 nucleotide sequence: TGTGCCAGCAGTGGCTTTTCCGGGACTAGCGGGTACGAGCAGTACTTC. Protein product: CASSGFSGTSGYEQYF.

This clonotype has at least ten counts. The CDR3 spells CSATRERGHTEAFF. The CDR3 DNA reads as TGCAGTGCTACTCGCGAGCGCGGACACACTGAAGCTTTCTTT. This chain uses TRBV20-1 with TRBJ1-1; D gene ambiguous. CDR1 DFQATT and CDR2 SNEGSKA come from the germline V gene (reference sequence). The CDR3 length is 14 residues. V shed 4 bases and J shed 3 bases, with 15 bases lying between them.

This clonotype was counted a few times. The CDR3 DNA reads as TGTGCCACCAGTGATCCCCCAGGGACCGGGGAGCTGTTTTTT. Amino acids: CATSDPPGTGELFF. V usage is TRBV24-1 and J usage is TRBJ2-2; D may be TRBD1 (5 bases). Germline V gene lookup returns CDR1 KGHDR and CDR2 SFDVKD. The V end was cut by 3 bases, the J end by 5 bases, with 9 bases between. The CDR3 runs to 14 residues.

This clonotype was counted at least ten times. This chain uses TRBV2 with TRBJ1-2; the D gene is possibly TRBD1 (5 bases). CDR3 length equals 12 residues. Germline lookup yields CDR1 SNHLY and CDR2 FYNNEI. Deletions cut 7 bases from V and 7 bases from J, with 13 bases between. CDR3 nucleotide sequence: TGTGCCAGCATCGAAAGGGGTAGTGGCTACACCTTC. It codes for CASIERGSGYTF. The variable domain in full, completed from reference TRBV2 and TRBJ1-2, reads EPEVTQTPSHQVTQMGQEVILRCVPISNHLYFYWYRQILGQKVEFLVSFYNNEISEKSEIFDDQFSVERPDGSNFTLKIRSTKLEDSAMYFCASIERGSGYTFGSGTRLTVV.

This clonotype has just a few counts. CDR3 nucleotides: TGTGCTAGTGGTTTGAGGCTCTGGACTAGCGGACCAGGGGATACGCAGTATTTT. This codes for CASGLRLWTSGPGDTQYF. The gene calls are TRBV12-5 and TRBJ2-3, with 10 bases that match TRBD2. CDR3 length equals 18 residues. From germline, CDR1 is LGHNT and CDR2 FRNRAP. Trimming at V came to 2 bases and at J to 6 bases, leaving 14 bases not matched to a gene.

At least ten counts were recorded for this clonotype. The gene calls are TRBV2 and TRBJ1-1; D call uncertain. CDR3 length: 13 amino acids. The germline CDR1 and CDR2 sequences are SNHLY and FYNNEI. The V and J ends lost 7 bases and 2 bases respectively, with 11 bases between them. CDR3 amino acids: CASKEGPNTEAFF. As DNA, the CDR3 is TGTGCCAGCAAGGAGGGTCCAAACACTGAAGCTTTCTTT.

This clonotype appeared many times. This chain joins TRBV20-1 and TRBJ2-7; TRBD1 matches 7 bases. Unmatched junction bases numbered 7, after V lost 3 bases and J lost 2 bases. The germline gives CDR1 DFQATT, CDR2 SNEGSKA (reference sequence). The CDR3 length is 14 residues. In nucleotides, the CDR3 is TGCAGTGCTAGGACAGGGAAAAGGGCCTACGAGCAGTACTTC. This encodes CSARTGKRAYEQYF.

This chain uses TRBV7-9 with TRBJ1-1; D call uncertain. Germline V gene data show CDR1 as SEHNR and CDR2 as FQNEAQ (reference sequence). Trimming cost V 3 bases and J 1 base, with 9 bases left between them. This CDR3 contains 14 residues. The CDR3 region is CASSFRRANTEAFF. As DNA, the CDR3 is TGTGCCAGCAGCTTTAGGAGGGCGAACACTGAAGCTTTCTTT.

Note on this clonotype: A much larger clonotype is one base distant, so this may be a read error. The V gene is TRBV6-1, the J gene TRBJ1-2; D not resolved. Trimming pared 8 bases from V and 4 bases from J, leaving 14 bases between. The CDR3 runs to 13 residues. Per the germline V gene, CDR1 is MNHNS and CDR2 is SASEGT. The CDR3 DNA follows: TGTGCCAGCGGCCAAACGGCGGGCTATGGCTACACCTTC. Translation gives CASGQTAGYGYTF.

About this clonotype: Germline is not matched at one junction end, which may reflect a read error. The chain recombines TRBV2 with TRBJ1-1; perhaps TRBD1 as D (5 bases). Looked up from germline, CDR1 is SNHLY and CDR2 is FYNNEI. The length of the CDR3 is 13 residues. CDR3 nucleotide sequence: TGTGCCAGCACTACGGACACGCGGCCTGAGGCTTTCTTT. This gives the protein CASTTDTRPEAFF.

J is TRBJ2-3 and V is TRBV10-3; 7 bases match TRBD2. With 6 bases clipped from V and 1 base from J, the junction kept 4 bases outside the gene matches. CDR3 length equals 14 residues. Germline V lookup: CDR1 ENHRY, CDR2 SYGVKD. The CDR3 region has the DNA TGTGCCATCAGGACTAGCACAGGCACAGATACGCAGTATTTT. Protein sequence: CAIRTSTGTDTQYF.

The V call is TRBV11-1, the J call TRBJ1-3, with 9 bases identical to TRBD1. The CDR3 has 19 residues. Germline V gene data show CDR1 as SGHAT and CDR2 as FQDESV (reference sequence). V lost 4 bases and J lost 0; bases outside the gene matches: 13. CDR3 amino acids: CASSSIPGTGYLSGNTIYF. The CDR3 region has the DNA TGTGCCAGCAGCTCCATCCCCGGGACAGGGTACCTCTCTGGAAACACCATATATTTT.

The chain employs TRBV5-4 and TRBJ2-7; 11 bases agree with TRBD2. The germline V gene has CDR1 SGHNT and CDR2 YYREEE (reference sequence). Trimming removed 2 bases from V and 0 bases from J; junction bases left unmatched: 4. CDR3 length: 16 amino acids. Here the CDR3 DNA reads TGTGCCAGCAGCTTTAATAGCGGGGGGGCCTCCTACGAGCAGTACTTC. Translating it yields CASSFNSGGASYEQYF.

This clonotype was observed at least ten times. V and J are TRBV3-1 and TRBJ2-1; possibly TRBD1 for D (5 bases). V was clipped by 3 bases and J by 7 bases, with 13 bases between them. The CDR3 covers 14 residues. In germline, CDR1 is LGHDT, CDR2 YNNKEL (reference sequence). The CDR3 bases are TGTGCCAGCAGCCACAGGGTTGCAGAAAATGAGCAGTTCTTC. Translation: CASSHRVAENEQFF.

Worth noting for this clonotype: A much larger clone lies one base from this, so it may be a read error. The V call is TRBV12-3 or TRBV12-4, the J call TRBJ1-2; 7 bases agree with TRBD1. CDR3 length: 10 residues. The V and J ends lost 8 bases and 12 bases, in that order; junction bases with no gene match: 6. CDR3 amino acids: CASGLGGNTF. CDR3 bases: TGTGCCAGCGGGCTAGGGGGCAACACCTTC.

This clonotype has a count of ten or more. This sequence joins TRBV7-3 and TRBJ2-1; TRBD1 or TRBD2 may be the D gene (5 bases each). The CDR3 length is 16 residues. The germline gives CDR1 SGHTA, CDR2 FQGTGA. Trimming shortened V by 2 bases and J by 7 bases, and 18 bases separated the two germline ends. In nucleotides, the CDR3 is TGTGCCAGCAGCTTATTCGGGGCTTGGTCCGGTAATGAGCAGTTCTTC. It specifies CASSLFGAWSGNEQFF.

This clonotype was seen ten or more times. The rearrangement links TRBV3-1 to TRBJ2-7; TRBD1 matches 9 bases. V gave up 4 bases and J gave up 4 bases; unmatched junction bases: 8. Germline assignment: CDR1 LGHDT and CDR2 YNNKEL (reference sequence). This CDR3 region has 15 residues. CDR3 residues: CASSLGQGVGYEQYF. CDR3 DNA sequence: TGTGCCAGCAGCCTGGGACAGGGAGTCGGATACGAGCAGTACTTC.

About this clonotype: One junction end disagrees with the germline gene, perhaps due to a read error. The V gene is TRBV2, the J gene TRBJ2-2, with D possibly being TRBD2 (6 bases). The CDR3 loop spans 14 amino acids. In germline, CDR1 is SNHLY, CDR2 FYNNEI. This CDR3 is CASSEWLGTGGLFF. DNA of the CDR3: TGTGCCAGCAGTGAATGGTTGGGGACCGGGGGGCTGTTTTTT.

There are a few counts of this clonotype. V gene TRBV19 combines with J gene TRBJ2-2, with 8 bases lining up with TRBD1. After removal of 7 bases from V and 6 bases from J, the junction contained 7 bases not matched to a gene. CDR1 LNHDA and CDR2 SQIVND come from the germline V gene (reference sequence). The CDR3 covers 14 residues. The CDR3 DNA follows: TGTGCCAGTAAGACGACAGGGGAGGCCGGGGAGCTGTTTTTT. Amino acids: CASKTTGEAGELFF.

This clonotype was counted many times. The gene calls are TRBV5-1 and TRBJ2-7, with D unresolved. Germline lookup yields CDR1 SGHRS and CDR2 YFSETQ. The CDR3 covers 12 residues. V was trimmed by 4 bases and J by 0 bases, leaving 5 bases between them. DNA for the CDR3: TGCGCCAGCAGCGTGGACTCCTACGAGCAGTACTTC. Its protein is CASSVDSYEQYF.

This clonotype appeared a few times. The chain couples TRBV11-3 to TRBJ2-2, with 8 nucleotides matching TRBD1. The CDR3 runs to 15 residues. After removal of 4 bases from V and 7 bases from J, the junction contained 8 bases not matched to a gene. CDR1 is SGHNT and CDR2 is YENEEA in the germline V gene. DNA for the CDR3: TGTGCCAGCAGCTCGGACAGGGTTCAGGGCGGGGAGCTGTTTTTT. Translating gives CASSSDRVQGGELFF.

V usage is TRBV20-1 and J usage is TRBJ1-3; D ambiguous. Between the trimmed V and J ends, which lost 5 bases and 3 bases, there was a span of 14 bases. Germline CDR1 reads DFQATT; CDR2 reads SNEGSKA (reference sequence). This CDR3 is built from 14 residues. For the CDR3, the DNA is TGCAGTGCTTCCCAAACGGCGGTTGGAAACACCATATATTTT. It codes for CSASQTAVGNTIYF.

This clonotype was recorded at least ten times. This sequence joins TRBV12-3 or TRBV12-4 and TRBJ2-5; 9 bases are shared with TRBD1. This CDR3 has 15 amino acids. Trimming removed 4 bases from V and 5 bases from J; junction bases left unmatched: 8. CDR3 sequence (DNA): TGTGCCAGCAGTTCCTCGACAGGGGGGATGGAGACCCAGTACTTC. Protein sequence: CASSSSTGGMETQYF.

This clonotype came up many times. The CDR3 reads CASTFGNFPTDTQYF. CDR3 sequence (DNA): TGTGCCAGCACCTTCGGAAACTTCCCCACAGATACGCAGTATTTT. This sequence joins TRBV27 and TRBJ2-3; D is undetermined. The CDR3 covers 15 residues. Trimming left V 7 bases short and J 2 bases short, with 16 bases between. CDR1 MNHEY and CDR2 SMNVEV come from the germline V gene (reference sequence).

The sample holds many counts of this clonotype. One end of the junction does not line up with germline, which may come from a read error. This chain connects TRBV11-2 to TRBJ1-1; D not resolved. CDR3 length: 13 amino acids. Germline CDR1 reads SGHAT; CDR2 reads FQNNGV. CDR3 residues: CASSVEENTEAFF. The CDR3 DNA sequence: TGTGCCAGCAGCGTAGAAGAAAACACTGAAGCTTTCTTT.

This clonotype was found a few times. The chain carries TRBV12-3 or TRBV12-4 and TRBJ1-2; D gene ambiguous. V was shortened by 3 bases and J by 4 bases, with 9 bases between the two germline ends. This CDR3 comprises 13 residues. CDR3 DNA: TGTGCCAGCAGTTTTTCTGTTGGCTATGGCTACACCTTC. Amino acid sequence: CASSFSVGYGYTF.

In this sample, this clonotype turned up a few times. A much larger clone lies one base from this, so it may be a read error. The chain is built from TRBV10-3 and TRBJ1-1, with D unresolved. Germline V gene data show CDR1 as ENHRY and CDR2 as SYGVKD. This CDR3 has 14 amino acids. CDR3 DNA: TGTGTCATCAACCGGGGTACCCTGGGCACTGAAGCTTTCTTT. It codes for CVINRGTLGTEAFF.

This clonotype was detected many times. CDR3: CASSLVGEAFF. In DNA, the CDR3 is TGTGCCAGCAGCTTAGTGGGTGAAGCTTTCTTT. This chain joins TRBV7-9 and TRBJ1-1; D unresolved. CDR1 is SEHNR and CDR2 is FQNEAQ in the germline V gene (reference sequence). The germline V and J ends were trimmed by 1 base and 7 bases, with 4 bases remaining between them. The CDR3 has 11 residues.

This clonotype was recorded at least ten times. The chain has TRBV20-1 and TRBJ1-1, with 8 bases matching TRBD1. V trimming: 3 bases; J trimming: 0 bases; junction bases outside the gene matches: 3. CDR3 size: 14 residues. Germline loops: CDR1 DFQATT, CDR2 SNEGSKA (reference sequence). The CDR3 DNA reads TGCAGTGCTAGCAGGGGGCCTATGAACACTGAAGCTTTCTTT. Translated: CSASRGPMNTEAFF.

This rearrangement joins TRBV6-2 or TRBV6-3 to TRBJ2-1, with D maybe TRBD1 (5 bases). This CDR3 region has 13 residues. Germline V gene sequence: CDR1 MNHEY, CDR2 SVGEGT. The V end was cut by 6 bases, the J end by 4 bases, with 10 bases between. The CDR3 DNA reads TGTGCCAGCAGATTGGACACTTACAATGAGCAGTTCTTC. This gives the protein CASRLDTYNEQFF.

V and J are TRBV6-1 and TRBJ2-1; the match to TRBD2 covers 11 bases. Germline V gives CDR1 MNHNS, CDR2 SASEGT. The CDR3 totals 15 residues. Losses at the gene ends were 7 bases for V and 7 bases for J; bases not matched to a gene: 9. CDR3 DNA sequence: TGTGCCAGCAACCTTCTAGCGGGGGGCCGGAATGAGCAGTTCTTC. Translation: CASNLLAGGRNEQFF.